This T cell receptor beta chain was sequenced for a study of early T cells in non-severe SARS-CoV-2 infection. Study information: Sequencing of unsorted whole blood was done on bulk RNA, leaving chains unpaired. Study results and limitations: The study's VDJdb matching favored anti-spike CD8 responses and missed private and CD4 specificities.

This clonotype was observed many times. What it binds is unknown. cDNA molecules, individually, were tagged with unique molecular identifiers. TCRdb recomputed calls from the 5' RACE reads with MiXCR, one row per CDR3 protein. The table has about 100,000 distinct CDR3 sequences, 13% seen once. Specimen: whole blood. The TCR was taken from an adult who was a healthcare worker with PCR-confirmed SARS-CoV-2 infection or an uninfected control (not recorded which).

The CDR3: CASSFGAGAVGETQYF. CDR3 DNA: TGTGCCAGCAGCTTTGGAGCGGGGGCCGTCGGGGAGACCCAGTACTTC. This sequence joins TRBV11-2 and TRBJ2-5; TRBD2 matches 8 bases. V trimming: 3 bases; J trimming: 5 bases; junction bases outside the gene matches: 11. The germline V gene has CDR1 SGHAT and CDR2 FQNNGV. CDR3 length: 16 residues.